What follows is one TCR beta chain and its context. The record originates from a study of blood T cell repertoires in COVID-19. Germline V gene data show CDR1 as SGDLS and CDR2 as YYNGEE. This CDR3 is 12 amino acids long. The ends were cut back, 4 bases at V and 5 bases at J, with 9 bases in the middle. Original processing notes: Amplification from reference gene primers served as the basis for estimated nucleated cell counts. The table came from immunoSEQ multiplex PCR; TCRdb's copy has only in-frame clones and leaves some out. The DNA gave D and trimming, while V, J and clone size come from that table. The sample has about 200,000 clones, approximately 88% seen once; the top ten hold approximately 8.1%. Participants spanned ages about 18 to 95 years and resided in roughly 22 US areas. Participant-given clinical history determined each cohort assignment. Two consecutive negative NP/OP PCR tests, clearance, or resolved symptoms defined Cohort 3 recovery.

The clonotype was recovered from a woman under 30 who had recovered from COVID-19. The gene calls are TRBV9 and TRBJ1-1; D is unclear. Sequencing input: PBMCs or T cells enriched from blood (not recorded which). The CDR3 loop reads CASSPPGTEAFF. Written as DNA, the CDR3 is TGTGCCAGCAGCCCCCCGGGGACTGAAGCTTTCTTT.